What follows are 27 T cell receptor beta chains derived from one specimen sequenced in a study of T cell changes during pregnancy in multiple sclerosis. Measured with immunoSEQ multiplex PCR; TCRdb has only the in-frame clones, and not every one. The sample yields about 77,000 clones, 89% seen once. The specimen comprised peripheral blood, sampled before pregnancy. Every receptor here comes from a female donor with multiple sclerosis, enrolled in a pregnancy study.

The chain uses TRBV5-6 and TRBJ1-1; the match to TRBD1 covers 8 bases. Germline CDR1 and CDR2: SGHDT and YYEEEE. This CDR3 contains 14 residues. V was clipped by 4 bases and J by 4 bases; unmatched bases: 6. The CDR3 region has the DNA TGTGCCAGCAGCGAGACAGGGGTGGTCACTGAAGCTTTCTTT. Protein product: CASSETGVVTEAFF.

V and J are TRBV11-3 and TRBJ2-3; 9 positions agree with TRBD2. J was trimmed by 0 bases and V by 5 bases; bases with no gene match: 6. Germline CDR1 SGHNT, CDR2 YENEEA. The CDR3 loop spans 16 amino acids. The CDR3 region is CASSPRTSESTDTQYF. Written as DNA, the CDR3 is TGTGCCAGCAGCCCTCGGACTAGCGAGAGCACAGATACGCAGTATTTT.

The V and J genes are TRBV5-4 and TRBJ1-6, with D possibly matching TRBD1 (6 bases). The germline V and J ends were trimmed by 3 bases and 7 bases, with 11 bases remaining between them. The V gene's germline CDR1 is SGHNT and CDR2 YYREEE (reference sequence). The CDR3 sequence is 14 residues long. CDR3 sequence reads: CASSSEQGNSPLHF. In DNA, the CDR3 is TGTGCCAGCAGCTCTGAACAGGGAAATTCACCCCTCCACTTT. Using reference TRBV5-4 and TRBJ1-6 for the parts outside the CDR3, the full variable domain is ETGVTQSPTHLIKTRGQQVTLRCSSQSGHNTVSWYQQALGQGPQFIFQYYREEENGRGNFPPRFSGLQFPNYSSELNVNALELDDSALYLCASSSEQGNSPLHFGNGTRLTVT.

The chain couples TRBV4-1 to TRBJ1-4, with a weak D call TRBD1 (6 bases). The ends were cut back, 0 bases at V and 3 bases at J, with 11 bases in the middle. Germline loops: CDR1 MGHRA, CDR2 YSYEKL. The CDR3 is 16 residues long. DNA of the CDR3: TGCGCCAGCAGCCAAGATTGGGAGGGGGCTAATGAAAAACTGTTTTTT. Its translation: CASSQDWEGANEKLFF.

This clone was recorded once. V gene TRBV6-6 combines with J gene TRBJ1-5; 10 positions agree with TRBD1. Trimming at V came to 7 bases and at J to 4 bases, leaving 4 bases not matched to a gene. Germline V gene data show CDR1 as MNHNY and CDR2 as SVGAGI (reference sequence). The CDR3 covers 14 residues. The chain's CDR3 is CASTGQGGNQPQHF. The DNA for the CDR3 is TGTGCCAGCACTGGACAGGGGGGGAATCAGCCCCAGCATTTT.

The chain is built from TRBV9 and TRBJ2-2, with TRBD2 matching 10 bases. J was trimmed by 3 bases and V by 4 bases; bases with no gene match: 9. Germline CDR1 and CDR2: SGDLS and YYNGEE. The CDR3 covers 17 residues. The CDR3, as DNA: TGTGCCAGCAGCTTTAGCCCCGGGACTAGCGACACCGGGGAGCTGTTTTTT. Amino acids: CASSFSPGTSDTGELFF.

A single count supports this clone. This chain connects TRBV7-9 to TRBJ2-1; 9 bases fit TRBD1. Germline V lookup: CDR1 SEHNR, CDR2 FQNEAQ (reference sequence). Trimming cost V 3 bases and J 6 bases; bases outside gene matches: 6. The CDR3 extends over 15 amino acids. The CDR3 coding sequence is TGTGCCAGCAGCTTTGGGACAGGGCTCCGCAATGAGCAGTTCTTC. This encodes CASSFGTGLRNEQFF.

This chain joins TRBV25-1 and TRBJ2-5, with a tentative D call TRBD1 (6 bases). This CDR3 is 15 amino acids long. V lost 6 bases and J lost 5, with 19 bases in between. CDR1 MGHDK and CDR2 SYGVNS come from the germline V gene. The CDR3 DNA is TGTGCCAGCAGCCAAACCACAGGGCCGGAGGAGACCCAGTACTTC. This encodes CASSQTTGPEETQYF.

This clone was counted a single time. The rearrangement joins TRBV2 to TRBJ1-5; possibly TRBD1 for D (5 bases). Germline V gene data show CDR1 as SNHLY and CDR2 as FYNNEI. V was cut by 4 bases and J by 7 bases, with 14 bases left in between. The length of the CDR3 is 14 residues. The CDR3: CASSAGRVWQPQHF. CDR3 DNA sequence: TGTGCCAGCAGTGCCGGCAGGGTCTGGCAGCCCCAGCATTTT.

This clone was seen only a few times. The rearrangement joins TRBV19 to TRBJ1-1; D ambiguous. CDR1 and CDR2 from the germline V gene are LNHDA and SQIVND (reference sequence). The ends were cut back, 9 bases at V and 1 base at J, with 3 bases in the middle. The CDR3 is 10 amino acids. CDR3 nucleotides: TGTGCCAGACAGAACACTGAAGCTTTCTTT. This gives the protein CARQNTEAFF.

CDR3 residues: CASSPRTGPNTEAFF. DNA for the CDR3: TGTGCCAGCAGCCCACGGACAGGGCCGAACACTGAAGCTTTCTTT. The chain combines TRBV21-1 with TRBJ1-1; the table's D call of TRBD1 was not tested on the DNA. TRBV21-1 is assigned pseudogene status. The CDR3 consists of 15 residues.

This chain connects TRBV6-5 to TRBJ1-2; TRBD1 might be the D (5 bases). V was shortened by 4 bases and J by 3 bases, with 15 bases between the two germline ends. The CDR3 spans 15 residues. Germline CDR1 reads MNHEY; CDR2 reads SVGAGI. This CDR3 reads CASSSRQGGDYGYTF. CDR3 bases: TGTGCCAGCAGTTCCCGGCAGGGAGGGGACTATGGCTACACCTTC.

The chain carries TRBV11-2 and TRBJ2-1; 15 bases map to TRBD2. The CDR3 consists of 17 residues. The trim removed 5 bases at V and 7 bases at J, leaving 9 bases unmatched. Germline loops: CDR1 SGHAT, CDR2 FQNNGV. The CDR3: CASSRTSGGAIVNEQFF. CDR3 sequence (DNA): TGTGCCAGCAGCCGGACTAGCGGGGGGGCCATAGTAAATGAGCAGTTCTTC.

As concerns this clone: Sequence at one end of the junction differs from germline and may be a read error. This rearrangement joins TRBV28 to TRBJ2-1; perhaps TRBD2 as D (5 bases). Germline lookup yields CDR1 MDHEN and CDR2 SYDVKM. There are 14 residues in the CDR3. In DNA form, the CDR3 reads TGTGCTAGCAGACTAACGGGAAGCTACAATGAGCAGTTCTTC. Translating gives CASRLTGSYNEQFF.

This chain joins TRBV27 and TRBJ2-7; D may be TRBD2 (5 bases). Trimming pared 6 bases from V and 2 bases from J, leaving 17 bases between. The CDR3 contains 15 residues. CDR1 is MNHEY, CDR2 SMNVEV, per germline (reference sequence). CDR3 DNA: TGTGCCAGCAGCAAGGCGGGCGGTTTTACCTACGAGCAGTACTTC. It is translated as CASSKAGGFTYEQYF.

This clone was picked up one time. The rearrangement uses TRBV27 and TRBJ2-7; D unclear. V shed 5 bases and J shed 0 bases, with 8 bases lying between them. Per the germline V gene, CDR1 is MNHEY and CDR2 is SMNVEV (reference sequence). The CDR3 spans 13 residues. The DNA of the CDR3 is TGTGCCAGCAGTACCTCGAGCTCCTACGAGCAGTACTTC. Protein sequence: CASSTSSSYEQYF.

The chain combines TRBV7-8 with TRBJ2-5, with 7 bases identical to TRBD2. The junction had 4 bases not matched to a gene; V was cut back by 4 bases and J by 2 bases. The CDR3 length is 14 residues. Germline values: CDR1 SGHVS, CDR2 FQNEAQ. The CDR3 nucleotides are TGTGCCAGCAGCTGGTCTAGCGGACAAGAGACCCAGTACTTC. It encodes CASSWSSGQETQYF.

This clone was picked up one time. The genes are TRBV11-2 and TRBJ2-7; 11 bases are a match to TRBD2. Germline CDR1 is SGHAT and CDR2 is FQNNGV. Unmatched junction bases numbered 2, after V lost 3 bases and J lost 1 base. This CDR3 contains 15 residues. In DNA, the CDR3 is TGTGCCAGCAGCTTTAGCGGGGGGGAATCCTACGAGCAGTACTTC. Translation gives CASSFSGGESYEQYF.

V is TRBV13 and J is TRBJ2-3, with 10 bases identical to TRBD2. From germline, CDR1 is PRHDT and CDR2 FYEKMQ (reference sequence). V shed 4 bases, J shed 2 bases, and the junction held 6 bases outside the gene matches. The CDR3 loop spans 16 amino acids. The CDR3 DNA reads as TGTGCCAGCAGCTCGCCCGGGACTAGCGACACAGATACGCAGTATTTT. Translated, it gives CASSSPGTSDTDTQYF.

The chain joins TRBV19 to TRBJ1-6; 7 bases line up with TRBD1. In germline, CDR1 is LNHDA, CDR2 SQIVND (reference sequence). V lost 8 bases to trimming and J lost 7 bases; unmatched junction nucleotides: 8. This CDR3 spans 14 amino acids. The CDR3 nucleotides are TGTGCCAGTCGGAGGGGGCAATGGAATTCACCCCTCCACTTT. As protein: CASRRGQWNSPLHF.

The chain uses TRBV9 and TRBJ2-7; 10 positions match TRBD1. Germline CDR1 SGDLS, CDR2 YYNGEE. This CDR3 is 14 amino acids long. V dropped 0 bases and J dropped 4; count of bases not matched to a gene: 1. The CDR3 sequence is CASSVEGQGYEQYF. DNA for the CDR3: TGTGCCAGCAGCGTAGAGGGACAGGGGTACGAGCAGTACTTC.

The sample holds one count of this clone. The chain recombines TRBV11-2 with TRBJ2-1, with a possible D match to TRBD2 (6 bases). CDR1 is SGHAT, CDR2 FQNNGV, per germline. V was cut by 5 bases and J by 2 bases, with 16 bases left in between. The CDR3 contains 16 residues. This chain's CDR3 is CASSLSAGGTYNEQFF. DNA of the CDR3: TGTGCCAGCAGCCTATCGGCCGGGGGAACCTACAATGAGCAGTTCTTC.

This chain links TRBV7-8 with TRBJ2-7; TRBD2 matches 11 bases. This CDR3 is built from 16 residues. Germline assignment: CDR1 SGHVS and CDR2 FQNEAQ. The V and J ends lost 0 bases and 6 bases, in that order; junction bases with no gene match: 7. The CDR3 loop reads CASSLASSGGAIEQYF. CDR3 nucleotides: TGTGCCAGCAGCTTAGCGAGTAGCGGGGGGGCCATCGAGCAGTACTTC.

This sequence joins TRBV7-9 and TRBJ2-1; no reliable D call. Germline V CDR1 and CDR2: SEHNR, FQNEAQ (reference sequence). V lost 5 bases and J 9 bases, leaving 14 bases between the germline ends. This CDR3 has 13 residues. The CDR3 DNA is TGTGCCAGCAGCGGCCGACTTGAGAGTGAGCAGTTCTTC. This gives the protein CASSGRLESEQFF.

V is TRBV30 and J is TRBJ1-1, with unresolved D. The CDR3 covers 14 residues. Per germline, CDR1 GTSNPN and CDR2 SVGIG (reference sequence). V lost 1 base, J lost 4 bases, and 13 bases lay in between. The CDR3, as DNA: TGTGCCTGGAGTGCCCCATTTGGGAGCACTGAAGCTTTCTTT. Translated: CAWSAPFGSTEAFF.

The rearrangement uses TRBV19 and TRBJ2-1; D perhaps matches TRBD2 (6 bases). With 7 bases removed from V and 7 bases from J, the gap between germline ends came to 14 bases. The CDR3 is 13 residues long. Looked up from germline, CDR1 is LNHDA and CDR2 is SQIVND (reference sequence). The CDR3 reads CASTTGDRNEQFF. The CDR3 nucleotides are TGTGCCAGTACCACGGGGGACCGTAATGAGCAGTTCTTC. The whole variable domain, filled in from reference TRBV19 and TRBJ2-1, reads DGGITQSPKYLFRKEGQNVTLSCEQNLNHDAMYWYRQDPGQGLRLIYYSQIVNDFQKGDIAEGYSVSREKKESFPLTVTSAQKNPTAFYLCASTTGDRNEQFFGPGTRLTVL.

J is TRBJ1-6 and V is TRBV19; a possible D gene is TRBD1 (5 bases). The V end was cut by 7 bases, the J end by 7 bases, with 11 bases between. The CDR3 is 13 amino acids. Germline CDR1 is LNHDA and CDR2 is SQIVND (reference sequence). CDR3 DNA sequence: TGTGCCAGTAACTGGCAGGGAAATTCACCCCTCCACTTT. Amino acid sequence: CASNWQGNSPLHF.